This T cell receptor beta chain was profiled in a study of shared clonotypes between healthy human individuals. Turning to this clone: Its antigen is not known.

Data came from immunoSEQ multiplex PCR; TCRdb stores just in-frame clones and leaves some out. The sample has around 1.5 million clones; 98% are singletons. Study-wide results and caveats: Limited genetic and exposure-history diversity came from having few donors.

Trimming left V 5 bases short and J 1 base short, with 15 bases between. This CDR3 has 15 residues. Germline CDR1 SEHNR, CDR2 FQNEAQ (reference sequence). Input material: naive CD4+ T cells sorted from blood. Subset defined: CD45RA+ positively selected. V gene TRBV7-9 combines with J gene TRBJ2-7; the D gene is possibly TRBD2 (6 bases). The TCR sequence derives from a man aged 30 to 39 in good health. The CDR3 DNA reads TGTGCCAGCAGCCCCGGCGGAGGGGTGTCCTACGAGCAGTACTTC. Its protein is CASSPGGGVSYEQYF.